A selection of T cell receptor beta chains follows, all from one sample in a study of T-cell memory formation after mild COVID-19. TCRdb redid the calling of the 5' RACE reads with MiXCR, one entry per CDR3 protein. Of 200,000 to 250,000 distinct CDR3 sequences in the sample, roughly 10% are singletons; the top ten hold under 25%. Sequenced material: PBMCs or a T cell subset sorted from them (not recorded which). The receptors stem from a man between 18 and 29 years old who had mild COVID-19 (a few samples of this study predate the infection). Cell type and time point are not known. Each CDR3 is given with its conserved first and last residue. The D gene is left open where the match is weak. Where a row states a size, it is once, few, many or the class of an expanded clone; other rows omit it.

j_gene,d_gene,v_gene,abundance,CDR3aa,CDR3nt
TRBJ2-7,.,TRBV5-1,few,CASSFDRPYSYEQYF,TGCGCCAGCAGCTTCGACAGGCCCTACTCCTACGAGCAGTACTTC
TRBJ2-1,.,TRBV20-1,many,CSARDPGFNEQFF,TGCAGTGCTAGAGATCCCGGGTTCAATGAGCAGTTCTTC
TRBJ2-1,TRBD2,TRBV5-5,many,CASSSSGGGYNEQFF,TGTGCCAGCAGCTCAAGCGGGGGGGGATACAATGAGCAGTTCTTC
TRBJ2-1,TRBD2,TRBV6-6,.,CASSAPGGFYEQFF,TGTGCCAGCAGTGCGCCCGGGGGGTTCTATGAGCAGTTCTTC
TRBJ1-6,TRBD1,TRBV5-1,few,CASRWDRENSPLHF,TGCGCCAGCAGATGGGACAGGGAAAATTCACCCCTCCACTTT
TRBJ1-5,.,TRBV5-1,.,CASSSPGARDQPQHF,TGCGCCAGCAGCTCTCCAGGAGCGAGGGATCAGCCCCAGCATTTT
TRBJ2-5,.,TRBV28,.,CASRVQGPRETQYF,TGTGCCAGCAGGGTACAGGGCCCCAGGGAGACCCAGTACTTC
TRBJ2-3,.,TRBV7-6,.,CASSLGAGGRDTQYF,TGTGCCAGCAGCTTAGGTGCCGGGGGTCGAGATACGCAGTATTTT
TRBJ2-5,.,TRBV3-1,few,CASKQQGSETQYF,TGTGCCAGCAAGCAACAGGGATCGGAGACCCAGTACTTC
TRBJ2-1,TRBD2,TRBV5-1,.,CASSLMGLAGGAYNEQFF,TGCGCCAGCAGCTTGATGGGACTAGCGGGGGGCGCCTACAATGAGCAGTTCTTC
TRBJ1-1,.,TRBV5-1,.,CASSLVGTNTEAFF,TGCGCCAGCAGCTTGGTGGGCACCAACACTGAAGCTTTCTTT
TRBJ2-2,.,TRBV5-1,few,CASAPRGGNTGELFF,TGCGCCAGCGCCCCCAGGGGCGGGAACACCGGGGAGCTGTTTTTT
TRBJ2-3,TRBD1,TRBV9,few,CASSVSGTGPDTQYF,TGTGCCAGCAGCGTGAGCGGGACAGGGCCCGATACGCAGTATTTT
TRBJ1-1,TRBD1,TRBV5-1,few,CASSLDPGGNTEAFF,TGCGCCAGCAGCTTGGATCCAGGGGGCAACACTGAAGCTTTCTTT
TRBJ1-1,.,TRBV4-2,.,CASSQDGITRTKAFF,TGTGCCAGCAGCCAAGATGGTATAACCCGAACGAAGGCTTTCTTT
TRBJ2-5,.,TRBV11-2,.,CASSPEGEWGTQYF,TGTGCCAGCAGCCCCGAAGGGGAATGGGGGACCCAGTACTTC
TRBJ2-1,.,TRBV12-3/TRBV12-4,few,CASSLRAWGDNEQFF,TGTGCCAGCAGTTTGCGGGCCTGGGGTGACAATGAGCAGTTCTTC
TRBJ1-1,.,TRBV5-1,few,CASRTTGGANTEAFF,TGCGCCAGCAGAACTACGGGGGGGGCGAACACTGAAGCTTTCTTT
TRBJ1-2,.,TRBV19,few,CASNERGLGYTF,TGTGCCAGTAACGAGAGGGGCCTTGGCTACACCTTC
TRBJ2-1,TRBD1,TRBV9,few,CASSVLDRGSYNEQFF,TGTGCCAGCAGCGTACTGGACAGGGGCTCCTACAATGAGCAGTTCTTC